This TCR beta chain was sequenced in a study of cytomegalovirus exposure and HLA in healthy donors. Study-wide findings and caveats: Some segments of the V type, notably TRBV6-2 and TRBV6-3, were excluded as indistinguishable.

Germline V gene data show CDR1 as LNHDA and CDR2 as SQIVND (reference sequence). The trim removed 11 bases at V and 0 bases at J, leaving 13 bases unmatched. The CDR3 has 16 amino acids. Concerning this clone: Its antigen is as yet unknown.

The PCR used 60 Vbeta and 13 Jbeta primers. Using immunoSEQ multiplex PCR, the repertoire was profiled, and TCRdb retains in-frame clones only, with some absent. The repertoire holds more than 95,000 clones, with roughly 80% as singletons. The sample comprised PBMCs. The J gene is TRBJ1-1, the V gene TRBV19; 9 bases match TRBD1. The source of this sequence is a man between 18 and 35 years old in good health and CMV-seronegative. The CDR3 nucleotides are TGTGCCGCCGCCCCCTGGACAGGGGTTATGAACACTGAAGCTTTCTTT. It yields the protein CAAAPWTGVMNTEAFF.